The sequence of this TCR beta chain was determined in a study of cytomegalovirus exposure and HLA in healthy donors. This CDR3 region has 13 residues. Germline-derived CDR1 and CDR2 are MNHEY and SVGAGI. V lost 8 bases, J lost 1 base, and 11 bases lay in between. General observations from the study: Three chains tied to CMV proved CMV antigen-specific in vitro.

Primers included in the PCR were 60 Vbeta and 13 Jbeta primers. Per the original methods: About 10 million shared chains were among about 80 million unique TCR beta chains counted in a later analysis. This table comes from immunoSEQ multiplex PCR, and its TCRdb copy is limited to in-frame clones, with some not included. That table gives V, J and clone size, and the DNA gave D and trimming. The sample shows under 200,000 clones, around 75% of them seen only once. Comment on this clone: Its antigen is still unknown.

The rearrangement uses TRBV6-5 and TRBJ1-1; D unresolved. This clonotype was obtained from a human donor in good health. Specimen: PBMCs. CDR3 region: CASQSGQNTEAFF. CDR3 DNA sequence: TGTGCCAGCCAGAGTGGGCAGAACACTGAAGCTTTCTTT.